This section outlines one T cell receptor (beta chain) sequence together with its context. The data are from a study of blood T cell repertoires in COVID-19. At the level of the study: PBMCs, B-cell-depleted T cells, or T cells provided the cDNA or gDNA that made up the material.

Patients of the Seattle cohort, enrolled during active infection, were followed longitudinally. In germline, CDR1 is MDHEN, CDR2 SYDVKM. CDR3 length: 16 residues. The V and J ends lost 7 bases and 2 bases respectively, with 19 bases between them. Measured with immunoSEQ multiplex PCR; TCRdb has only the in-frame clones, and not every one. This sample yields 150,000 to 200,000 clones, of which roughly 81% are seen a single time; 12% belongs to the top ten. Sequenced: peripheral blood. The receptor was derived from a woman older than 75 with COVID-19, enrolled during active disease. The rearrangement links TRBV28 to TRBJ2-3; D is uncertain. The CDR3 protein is CASTLTTSPHTDTQYF. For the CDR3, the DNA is TGTGCCAGCACCCTAACGACTTCACCCCACACAGATACGCAGTATTTT.